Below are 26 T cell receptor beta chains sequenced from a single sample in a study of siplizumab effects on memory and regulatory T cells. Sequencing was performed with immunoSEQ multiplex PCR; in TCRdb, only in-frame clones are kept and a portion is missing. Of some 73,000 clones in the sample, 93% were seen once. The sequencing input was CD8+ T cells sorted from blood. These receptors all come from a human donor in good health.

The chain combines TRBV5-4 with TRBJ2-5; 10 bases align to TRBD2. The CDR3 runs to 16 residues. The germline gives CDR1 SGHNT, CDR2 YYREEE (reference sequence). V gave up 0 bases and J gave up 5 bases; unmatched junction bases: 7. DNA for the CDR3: TGTGCCAGCAGCTTGGAAGGGACTAGCGAAGAGGAGACCCAGTACTTC. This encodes CASSLEGTSEEETQYF. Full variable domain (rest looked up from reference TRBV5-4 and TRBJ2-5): ETGVTQSPTHLIKTRGQQVTLRCSSQSGHNTVSWYQQALGQGPQFIFQYYREEENGRGNFPPRFSGLQFPNYSSELNVNALELDDSALYLCASSLEGTSEEETQYFGPGTRLLVL.

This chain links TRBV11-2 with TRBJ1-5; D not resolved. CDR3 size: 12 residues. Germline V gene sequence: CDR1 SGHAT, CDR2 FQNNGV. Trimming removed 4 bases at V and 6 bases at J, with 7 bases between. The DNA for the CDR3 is TGTGCCAGCAGCTCTGGAACTCAGCCCCAGCATTTT. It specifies CASSSGTQPQHF. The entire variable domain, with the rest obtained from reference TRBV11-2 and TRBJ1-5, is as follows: EAGVAQSPRYKIIEKRQSVAFWCNPISGHATLYWYQQILGQGPKLLIQFQNNGVVDDSQLPKDRFSAERLKGVDSTLKIQPAKLEDSAVYLCASSSGTQPQHFGDGTRLSIL.

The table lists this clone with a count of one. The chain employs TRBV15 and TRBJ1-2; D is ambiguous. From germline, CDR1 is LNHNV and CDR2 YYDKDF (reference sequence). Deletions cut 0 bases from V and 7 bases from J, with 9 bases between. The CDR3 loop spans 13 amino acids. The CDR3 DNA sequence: TGTGCCACCAGCAGAGAGGTTAGGGCTGGCTACACCTTC. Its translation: CATSREVRAGYTF. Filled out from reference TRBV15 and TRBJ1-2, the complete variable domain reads DAMVIQNPRYQVTQFGKPVTLSCSQTLNHNVMYWYQQKSSQAPKLLFHYYDKDFNNEADTPDNFQSRRPNTSFCFLDIRSPGLGDTAMYLCATSREVRAGYTFGSGTRLTVV.

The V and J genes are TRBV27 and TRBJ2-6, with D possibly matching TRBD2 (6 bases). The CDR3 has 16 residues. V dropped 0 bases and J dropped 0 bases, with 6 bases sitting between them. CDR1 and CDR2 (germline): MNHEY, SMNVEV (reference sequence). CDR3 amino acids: CASSLSGGSGANVLTF. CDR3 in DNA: TGTGCCAGCAGTTTATCGGGGGGCTCTGGGGCCAACGTCCTGACTTTC.

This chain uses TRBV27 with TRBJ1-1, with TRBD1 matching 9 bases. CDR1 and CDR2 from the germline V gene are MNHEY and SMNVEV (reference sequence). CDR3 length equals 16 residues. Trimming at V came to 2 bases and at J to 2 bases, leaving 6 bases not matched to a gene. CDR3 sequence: CASSLKYRGPNTEAFF. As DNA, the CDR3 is TGTGCCAGCAGTTTAAAGTACAGGGGGCCAAACACTGAAGCTTTCTTT.

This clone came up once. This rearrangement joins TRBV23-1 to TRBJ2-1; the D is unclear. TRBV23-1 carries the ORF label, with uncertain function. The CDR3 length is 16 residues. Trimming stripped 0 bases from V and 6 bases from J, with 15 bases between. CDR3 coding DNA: TGCGCCAGCAGTCAATCGCACTCCCTGCTTCCCAATGAGCAGTTCTTC. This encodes CASSQSHSLLPNEQFF.

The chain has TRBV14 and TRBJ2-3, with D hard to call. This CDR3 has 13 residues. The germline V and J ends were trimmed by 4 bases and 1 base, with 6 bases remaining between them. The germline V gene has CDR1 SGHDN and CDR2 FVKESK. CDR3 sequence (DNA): TGTGCCAGCAGCCCCCTTGGCACAGATACGCAGTATTTT. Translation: CASSPLGTDTQYF.

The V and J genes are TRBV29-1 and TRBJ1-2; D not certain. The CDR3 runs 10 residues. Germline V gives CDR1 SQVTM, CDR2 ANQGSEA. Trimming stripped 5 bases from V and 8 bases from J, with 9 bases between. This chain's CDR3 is CSVNLEGYTF. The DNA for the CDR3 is TGCAGCGTTAATTTAGAGGGCTACACCTTC.

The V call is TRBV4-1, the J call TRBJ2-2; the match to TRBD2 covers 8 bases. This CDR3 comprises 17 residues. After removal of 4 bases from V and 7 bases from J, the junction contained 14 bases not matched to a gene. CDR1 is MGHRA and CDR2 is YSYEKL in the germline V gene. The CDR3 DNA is TGCGCCAGCAGCCCGCAGGGCGGGGGGCCGGTGGGCGGGGAGCTGTTTTTT. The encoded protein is CASSPQGGGPVGGELFF.

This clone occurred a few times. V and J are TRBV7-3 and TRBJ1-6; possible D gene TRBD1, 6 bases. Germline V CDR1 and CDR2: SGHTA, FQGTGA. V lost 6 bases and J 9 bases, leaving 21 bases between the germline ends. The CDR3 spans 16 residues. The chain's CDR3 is CASSIPHGQPFSPLHF. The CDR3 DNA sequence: TGTGCCAGCAGTATACCCCACGGACAGCCCTTTTCACCCCTCCACTTT.

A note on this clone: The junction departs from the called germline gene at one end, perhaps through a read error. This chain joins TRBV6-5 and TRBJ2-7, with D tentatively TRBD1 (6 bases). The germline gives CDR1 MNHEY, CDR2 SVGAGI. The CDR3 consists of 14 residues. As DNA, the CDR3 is TGTGCCAGCAGTTATAGGGGGATGGTGGAAGGGCTAGAATTC. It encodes CASSYRGMVEGLEF.

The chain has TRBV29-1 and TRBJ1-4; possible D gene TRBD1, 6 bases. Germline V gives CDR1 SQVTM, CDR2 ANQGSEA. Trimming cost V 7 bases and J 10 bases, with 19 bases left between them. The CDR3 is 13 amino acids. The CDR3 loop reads CSGTGSQTGKLFF. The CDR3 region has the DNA TGCAGCGGTACCGGGTCTCAGACAGGAAAACTGTTTTTT.

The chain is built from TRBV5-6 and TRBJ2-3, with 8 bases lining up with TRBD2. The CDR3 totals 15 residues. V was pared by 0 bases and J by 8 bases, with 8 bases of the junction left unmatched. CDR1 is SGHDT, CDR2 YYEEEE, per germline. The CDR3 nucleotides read TGTGCCAGCAGCTTGGCCGGGACTAGTTGGGGTACGCAGTATTTT. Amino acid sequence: CASSLAGTSWGTQYF.

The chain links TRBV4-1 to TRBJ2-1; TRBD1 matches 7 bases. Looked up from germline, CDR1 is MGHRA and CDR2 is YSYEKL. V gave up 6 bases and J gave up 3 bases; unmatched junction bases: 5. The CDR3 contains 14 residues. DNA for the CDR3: TGCGCCAGCAGGCGGACAGGTGACTACAATGAGCAGTTCTTC. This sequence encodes CASRRTGDYNEQFF.

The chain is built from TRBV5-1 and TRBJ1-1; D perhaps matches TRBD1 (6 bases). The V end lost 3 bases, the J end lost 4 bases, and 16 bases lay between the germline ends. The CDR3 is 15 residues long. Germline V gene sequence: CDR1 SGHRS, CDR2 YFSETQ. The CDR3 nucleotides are TGCGCCAGCAGCTACCGACAGGAGGGGGTCACTGAAGCTTTCTTT. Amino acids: CASSYRQEGVTEAFF. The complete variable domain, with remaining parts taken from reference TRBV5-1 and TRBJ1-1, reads KAGVTQTPRYLIKTRGQQVTLSCSPISGHRSVSWYQQTPGQGLQFLFEYFSETQRNKGNFPGRFSGRQFSNSRSEMNVSTLELGDSALYLCASSYRQEGVTEAFFGQGTRLTVV.

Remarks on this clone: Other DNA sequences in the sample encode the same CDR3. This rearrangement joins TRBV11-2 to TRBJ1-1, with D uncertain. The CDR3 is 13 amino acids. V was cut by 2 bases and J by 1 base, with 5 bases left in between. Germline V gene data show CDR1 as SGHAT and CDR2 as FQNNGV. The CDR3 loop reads CASSLNGNTEAFF. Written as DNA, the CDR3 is TGTGCCAGCAGCTTAAACGGGAACACTGAAGCTTTCTTT. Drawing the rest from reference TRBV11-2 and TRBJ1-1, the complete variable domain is EAGVAQSPRYKIIEKRQSVAFWCNPISGHATLYWYQQILGQGPKLLIQFQNNGVVDDSQLPKDRFSAERLKGVDSTLKIQPAKLEDSAVYLCASSLNGNTEAFFGQGTRLTVV.

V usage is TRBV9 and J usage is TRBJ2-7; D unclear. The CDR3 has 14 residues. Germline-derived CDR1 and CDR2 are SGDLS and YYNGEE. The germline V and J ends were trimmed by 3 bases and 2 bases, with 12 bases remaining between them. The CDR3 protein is CASSGPGWTYEQYF. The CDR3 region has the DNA TGTGCCAGCAGCGGGCCGGGTTGGACCTACGAGCAGTACTTC.

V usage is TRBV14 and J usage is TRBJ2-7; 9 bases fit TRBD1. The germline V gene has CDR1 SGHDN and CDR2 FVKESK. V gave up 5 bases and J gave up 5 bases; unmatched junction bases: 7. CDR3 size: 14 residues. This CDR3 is CASSSRTGVHEQYF. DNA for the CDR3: TGTGCCAGCAGCTCCCGGACAGGGGTCCACGAGCAGTACTTC. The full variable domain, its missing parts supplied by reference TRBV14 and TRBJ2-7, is EAGVTQFPSHSVIEKGQTVTLRCDPISGHDNLYWYRRVMGKEIKFLLHFVKESKQDESGMPNNRFLAERTGGTYSTLKVQPAELEDSGVYFCASSSRTGVHEQYFGPGTRLTVT.

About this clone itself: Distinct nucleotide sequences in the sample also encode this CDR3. CDR3 in amino acids: CASSTGSYEQYF. The CDR3 DNA is TGTGCCAGTTCGACAGGGAGCTACGAGCAGTACTTC. This chain links TRBV19 with TRBJ2-7, with TRBD1 identical over 7 bases. CDR3 length: 12 amino acids. Unmatched junction bases numbered 4, after V lost 8 bases and J lost 3 bases. Germline CDR1 reads LNHDA; CDR2 reads SQIVND (reference sequence).

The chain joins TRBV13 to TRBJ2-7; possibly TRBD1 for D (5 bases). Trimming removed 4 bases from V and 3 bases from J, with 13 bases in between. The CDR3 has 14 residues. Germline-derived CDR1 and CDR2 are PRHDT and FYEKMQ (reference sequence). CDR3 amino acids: CASSSRDTGYEQYF. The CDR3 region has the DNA TGTGCCAGCAGCTCCCGTGATACAGGCTACGAGCAGTACTTC.

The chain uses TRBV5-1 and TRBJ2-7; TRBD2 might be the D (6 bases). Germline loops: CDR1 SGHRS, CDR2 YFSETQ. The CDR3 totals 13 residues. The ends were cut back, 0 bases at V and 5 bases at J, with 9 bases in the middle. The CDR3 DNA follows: TGCGCCAGCAGCTTGGCCGGGGGTAACGAGCAGTACTTC. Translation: CASSLAGGNEQYF.

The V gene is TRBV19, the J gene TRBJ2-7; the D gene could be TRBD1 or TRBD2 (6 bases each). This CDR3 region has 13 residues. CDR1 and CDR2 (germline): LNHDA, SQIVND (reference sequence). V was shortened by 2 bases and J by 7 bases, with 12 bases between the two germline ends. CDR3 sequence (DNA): TGTGCCAGTAGTATAAGAGGCGGGACAGAGCAGTACTTC. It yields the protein CASSIRGGTEQYF.

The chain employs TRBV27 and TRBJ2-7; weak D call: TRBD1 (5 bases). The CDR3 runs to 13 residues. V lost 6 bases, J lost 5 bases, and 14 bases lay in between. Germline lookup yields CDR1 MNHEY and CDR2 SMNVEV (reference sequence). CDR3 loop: CASRPTEADEQYF. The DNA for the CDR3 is TGTGCCAGCAGGCCGACAGAGGCGGACGAGCAGTACTTC.

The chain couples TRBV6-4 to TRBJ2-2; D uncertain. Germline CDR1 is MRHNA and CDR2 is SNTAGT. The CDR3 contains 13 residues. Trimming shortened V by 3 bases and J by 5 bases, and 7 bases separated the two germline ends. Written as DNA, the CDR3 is TGTGCCAGCAGTGATCTTGCAACCGGGGAGCTGTTTTTT. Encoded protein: CASSDLATGELFF.

The DNA for the CDR3 is TGTGCCAGCAGCTTCGGAGGGGGCCCTGAAAAACTGTTTTTT. Translating it yields CASSFGGGPEKLFF. The chain recombines TRBV5-4 with TRBJ1-4; the match to TRBD1 covers 7 bases. CDR1 and CDR2 from the germline V gene are SGHNT and YYREEE (reference sequence). The CDR3 loop spans 14 amino acids. The junction had 5 bases not matched to a gene; V was cut back by 2 bases and J by 7 bases.

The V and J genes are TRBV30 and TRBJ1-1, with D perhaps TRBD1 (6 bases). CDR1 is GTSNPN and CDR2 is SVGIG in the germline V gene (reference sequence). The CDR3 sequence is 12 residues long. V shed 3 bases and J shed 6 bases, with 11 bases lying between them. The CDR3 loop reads CAWSRGRAEAFF. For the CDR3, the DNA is TGTGCCTGGAGCAGGGGTAGGGCTGAAGCTTTCTTT.